Listed here is a single T cell receptor (beta chain). The sample originates from a study of metastatic and nonmetastatic thyroid tumors. Across the whole study: Repertoire data that came from the blood and tumor or nodule tissue of malignant and benign thyroid patients were compared.

Original data processing: Construction of a distant-metastasis classifier for papillary thyroid cancer relied on CDR3 differences across clinicopathological groups. TCRdb re-called the PCR reads through MiXCR. TCRdb, rather than the study authors, made the V and J calls. The table lists approximately 16,000 clones, around 31% of them singletons. Among the patients, none had received any treatment before thyroid surgery. Specimen: tumor tissue. The sequence came from a male donor with papillary thyroid cancer or a benign thyroid nodule (not recorded which). Some clones in this sample may be carry-over from other donors' samples.

The CDR3 nucleotides read TGCAGTGCTAGCGAGTGGGGGACAGGGGTTACCTACGAGCAGTACTTC. Protein sequence: CSASEWGTGVTYEQYF. The chain has TRBV20-1 and TRBJ2-7, with TRBD1 matching over 10 bases. V was pared by 3 bases and J by 2 bases, with 10 bases of the junction left unmatched. Germline V gives CDR1 DFQATT, CDR2 SNEGSKA (reference sequence). The CDR3 totals 16 residues.